These T cell receptor beta chains were read from a single sample in a study of pediatric ulcerative colitis. Only in-frame clones appear in the TCRdb table, and some are missing; sequencing was by immunoSEQ multiplex PCR. The sample lists around 61,000 clones, roughly nine tenths occurring once. The sample was blood. The receptors were gathered from a boy aged 5-17 years with severe ulcerative colitis. CDR3s include the opening cysteine and the closing phenylalanine or tryptophan. A D gene is named only where the DNA matches it firmly. Size values are once, few and many counts, or a class for expanded clones, and some rows have none.

CDR3 length: 14; V gene: TRBV5-1; clone size: .; D gene: TRBD1; J gene: TRBJ2-7; CDR3 DNA: TGCGCCAGCAGCGAGACAGGGGGTAGCTACGAGCAGTACTTC; CDR3 protein: CASSETGGSYEQYF
CDR3 length: 14; V gene: TRBV30; clone size: once; D gene: .; J gene: TRBJ2-7; CDR3 DNA: TGTGCCTGGAGCATCGCCAGGAACCGCTACGAGCAGTACTTC; CDR3 protein: CAWSIARNRYEQYF
CDR3 length: 14; V gene: TRBV27; clone size: few; D gene: .; J gene: TRBJ1-2; CDR3 DNA: TGTGCCAGCAGTTTATCTTTGGGGACGGCTGGCTACACCTTC; CDR3 protein: CASSLSLGTAGYTF
CDR3 length: 16; V gene: TRBV6-1; clone size: .; D gene: .; J gene: TRBJ1-1; CDR3 DNA: TGTGCCAGCAGTGAAGTCTTGAGGTGGATGAACACTGAAGCTTTCTTT; CDR3 protein: CASSEVLRWMNTEAFF
CDR3 length: 16; V gene: TRBV14; clone size: .; D gene: TRBD2; J gene: TRBJ2-4; CDR3 DNA: TGTGCCAGCAGCCAAGTTGGTAGCGGGAGTCAAAACATTCAGTACTTC; CDR3 protein: CASSQVGSGSQNIQYF
CDR3 length: 16; V gene: TRBV4-1; clone size: .; D gene: TRBD2; J gene: TRBJ2-6; CDR3 DNA: TGCGCCAGCACCATAGCGGGAGCTGCTGGGGCCAACGTCCTGACTTTC; CDR3 protein: CASTIAGAAGANVLTF
CDR3 length: 13; V gene: TRBV6-5; clone size: .; D gene: .; J gene: TRBJ1-1; CDR3 DNA: TGTGCCAGCATAAAGATCAGTGGCACTGAAGCTTTCTTT; CDR3 protein: CASIKISGTEAFF
CDR3 length: 15; V gene: TRBV9; clone size: once; D gene: TRBD1; J gene: TRBJ1-1; CDR3 DNA: TGTGCCAGCAGCGCCACAGGGGGAGGTGGCACTGAAGCTTTCTTT; CDR3 protein: CASSATGGGGTEAFF
CDR3 length: 16; V gene: TRBV4-3; clone size: .; D gene: TRBD2; J gene: TRBJ2-1; CDR3 DNA: TGCGCCAGCAGCAAGGGAGCGACTAGCGGGAGCGGCGAGCAGTTCTTC; CDR3 protein: CASSKGATSGSGEQFF
CDR3 length: 16; V gene: TRBV15; clone size: .; D gene: .; J gene: TRBJ1-4; CDR3 DNA: TGTGCCACCAGCGGGGCGGCAGGGTGGAAGAAAGAAAAACTGTTTTTT; CDR3 protein: CATSGAAGWKKEKLFF
CDR3 length: 16; V gene: TRBV5-6; clone size: .; D gene: TRBD2; J gene: TRBJ2-1; CDR3 DNA: TGTGCCACACAAGAAAGCGGGACCAGCTCCTACAATGAGCAGTTCTTC; CDR3 protein: CATQESGTSSYNEQFF
CDR3 length: 13; V gene: TRBV29-1; clone size: .; D gene: .; J gene: TRBJ2-1; CDR3 DNA: TGCAGCGTTAACATACTAGTTACCGGGGATGAATTCTTC; CDR3 protein: CSVNILVTGDEFF
CDR3 length: 15; V gene: TRBV7-9; clone size: .; D gene: .; J gene: TRBJ2-7; CDR3 DNA: TGTGCCAGCAGGAGTACGGGACACCCCGAGAACGAGCAGTACTTC; CDR3 protein: CASRSTGHPENEQYF
CDR3 length: 12; V gene: TRBV7-2; clone size: few; D gene: .; J gene: TRBJ1-1; CDR3 DNA: TGTGCCAGCACCGAACCCGGAGCTGAAGCTTTCTTT; CDR3 protein: CASTEPGAEAFF